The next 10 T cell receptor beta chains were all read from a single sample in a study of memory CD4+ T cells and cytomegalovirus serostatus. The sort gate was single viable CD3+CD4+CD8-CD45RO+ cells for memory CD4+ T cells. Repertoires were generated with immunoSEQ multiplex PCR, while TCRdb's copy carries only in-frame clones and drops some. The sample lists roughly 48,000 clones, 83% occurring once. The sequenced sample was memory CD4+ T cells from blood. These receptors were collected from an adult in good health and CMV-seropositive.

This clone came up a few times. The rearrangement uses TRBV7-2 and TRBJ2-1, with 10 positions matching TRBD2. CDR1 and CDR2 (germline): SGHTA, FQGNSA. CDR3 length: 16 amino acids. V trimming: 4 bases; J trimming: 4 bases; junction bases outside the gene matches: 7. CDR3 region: CASSSSSGGFYNEQFF. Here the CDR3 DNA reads TGTGCCAGCAGCTCCTCTAGCGGGGGTTTTTACAATGAGCAGTTCTTC. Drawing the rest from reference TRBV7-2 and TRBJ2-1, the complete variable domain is GAGVSQSPSNKVTEKGKDVELRCDPISGHTALYWYRQSLGQGLEFLIYFQGNSAPDKSGLPSDRFSAERTGGSVSTLTIQRTQQEDSAVYLCASSSSSGGFYNEQFFGPGTRLTVL.

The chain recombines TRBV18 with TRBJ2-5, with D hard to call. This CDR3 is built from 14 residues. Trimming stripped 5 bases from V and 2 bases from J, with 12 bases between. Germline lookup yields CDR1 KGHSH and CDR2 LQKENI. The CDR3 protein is CASSSFSGQETQYF. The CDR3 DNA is TGTGCCAGCTCATCATTTAGTGGACAAGAGACCCAGTACTTC.

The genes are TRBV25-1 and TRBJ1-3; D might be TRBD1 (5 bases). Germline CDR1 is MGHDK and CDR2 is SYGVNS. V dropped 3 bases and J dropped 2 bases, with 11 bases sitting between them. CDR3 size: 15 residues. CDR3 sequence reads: CASSDPTETGNTIYF. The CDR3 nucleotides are TGTGCCAGCAGTGACCCGACAGAGACTGGAAACACCATATATTTT.

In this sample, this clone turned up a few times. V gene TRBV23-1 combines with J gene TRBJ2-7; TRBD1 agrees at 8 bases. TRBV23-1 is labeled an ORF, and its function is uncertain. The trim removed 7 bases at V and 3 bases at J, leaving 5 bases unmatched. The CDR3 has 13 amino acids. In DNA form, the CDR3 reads TGCGCCAGCACCACAGGGGGTAACTACGAGCAGTACTTC. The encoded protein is CASTTGGNYEQYF.

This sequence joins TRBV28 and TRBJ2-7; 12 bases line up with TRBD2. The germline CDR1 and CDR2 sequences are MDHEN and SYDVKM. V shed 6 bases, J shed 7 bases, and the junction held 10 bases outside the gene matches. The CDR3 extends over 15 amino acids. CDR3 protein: CASSHRLAGVREQYF. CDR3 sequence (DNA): TGTGCCAGCAGCCACCGACTAGCGGGAGTTAGGGAGCAGTACTTC. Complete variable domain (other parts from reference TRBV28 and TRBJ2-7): DVKVTQSSRYLVKRTGEKVFLECVQDMDHENMFWYRQDPGLGLRLIYFSYDVKMKEKGDIPEGYSVSREKKERFSLILESASTNQTSMYLCASSHRLAGVREQYFGPGTRLTVT.

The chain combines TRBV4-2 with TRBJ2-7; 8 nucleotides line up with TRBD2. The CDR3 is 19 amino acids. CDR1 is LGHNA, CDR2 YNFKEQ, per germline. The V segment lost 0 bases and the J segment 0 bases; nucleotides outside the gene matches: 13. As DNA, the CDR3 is TGTGCCAGCAGCCAAGATCGATACCAGCGGGGGACCAGCTCCTACGAGCAGTACTTC. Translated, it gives CASSQDRYQRGTSSYEQYF.

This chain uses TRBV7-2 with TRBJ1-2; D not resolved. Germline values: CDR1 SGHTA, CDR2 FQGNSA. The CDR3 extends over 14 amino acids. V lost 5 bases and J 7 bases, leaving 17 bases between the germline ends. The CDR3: CASSPMGSSIGYTF. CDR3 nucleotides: TGTGCCAGCAGCCCCATGGGGAGCTCGATTGGCTACACCTTC.

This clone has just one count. DNA for the CDR3: TGTGCCTGGAGTCCCACAGGGGCGCGGCTTGGCTACACCTTC. It specifies CAWSPTGARLGYTF. V usage is TRBV30 and J usage is TRBJ1-2, with 7 positions matching TRBD1. After removal of 2 bases from V and 7 bases from J, the junction contained 10 bases not matched to a gene. Germline CDR1 and CDR2: GTSNPN and SVGIG (reference sequence). The CDR3 is 14 amino acids.

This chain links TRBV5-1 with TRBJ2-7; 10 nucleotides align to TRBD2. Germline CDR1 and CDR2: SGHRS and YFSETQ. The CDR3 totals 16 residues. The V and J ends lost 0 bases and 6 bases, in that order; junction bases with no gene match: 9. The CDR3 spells CASSLGTSGGLGEQYF. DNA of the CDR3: TGCGCCAGCAGCTTGGGGACTAGCGGCGGGTTGGGCGAGCAGTACTTC.

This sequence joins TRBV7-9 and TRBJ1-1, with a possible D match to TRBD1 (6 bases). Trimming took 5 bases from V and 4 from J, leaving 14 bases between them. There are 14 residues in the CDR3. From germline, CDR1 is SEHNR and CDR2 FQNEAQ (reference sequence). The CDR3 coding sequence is TGTGCCAGCAGCACTACAGGGAAGGCCACTGAAGCTTTCTTT. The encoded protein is CASSTTGKATEAFF.